This is a list of T cell receptor beta chains from one sample in a study of STAT5B mutations in CD4+ large granular lymphocyte leukemia. Only in-frame clones appear in the TCRdb table, and some are missing; sequencing was by immunoSEQ multiplex PCR. The sample includes approximately 40,000 clones, roughly four fifths seen only once; the top ten take 3% to 4.5%. The sample consisted of CD4+ T cells from blood buffy coats. The receptors here all came from a human donor in good health. The CDR3 runs from the conserved cysteine through the conserved F or W. The order of the fields is J gene, D gene, V gene, clone size, CDR3 protein, CDR3 DNA. The D gene is left open where the match is weak. Not every row has a clone size; where given, it reads once, few, many or a size class.

j_call: TRBJ1-1; d_call: TRBD1; v_call: TRBV6-1; clone_size: -; cdr3_aa: CASSATGATEAFF; cdr3_nt: TGTGCCAGCAGTGCCACAGGGGCCACTGAAGCTTTCTTT
j_call: TRBJ2-1; d_call: -; v_call: TRBV5-1; clone_size: -; cdr3_aa: CASSFFHEQFF; cdr3_nt: TGCGCCAGCAGCTTTTTCCATGAGCAGTTCTTC
j_call: TRBJ1-1; d_call: -; v_call: TRBV19; clone_size: -; cdr3_aa: CASQGATEAFF; cdr3_nt: TGTGCCAGTCAGGGAGCCACTGAAGCTTTCTTT
j_call: TRBJ1-2; d_call: -; v_call: TRBV30; clone_size: once; cdr3_aa: CAQPLDGKKGFTF; cdr3_nt: TGTGCCCAACCCCTGGACGGCAAAAAAGGGTTCACCTTC
j_call: TRBJ2-3; d_call: -; v_call: TRBV6-4; clone_size: -; cdr3_aa: CASSTGLRSTDTQYF; cdr3_nt: TGTGCCAGCAGTACGGGACTCCGGAGCACAGATACGCAGTATTTT
j_call: TRBJ2-7; d_call: -; v_call: TRBV2; clone_size: -; cdr3_aa: CASSPGEAREQYF; cdr3_nt: TGTGCCAGCAGCCCCGGGGAAGCGCGCGAGCAGTACTTC
j_call: TRBJ2-7; d_call: -; v_call: TRBV4-1; clone_size: -; cdr3_aa: CASSQDGPRGQYF; cdr3_nt: TGCGCCAGCAGCCAAGATGGACCCCGGGGGCAGTACTTC
j_call: TRBJ2-5; d_call: -; v_call: TRBV7-3; clone_size: once; cdr3_aa: CASSLGGLGETQYF; cdr3_nt: TGTGCCAGCAGCTTAGGGGGACTGGGGGAGACCCAGTACTTC
j_call: TRBJ2-7; d_call: TRBD2; v_call: TRBV7-2; clone_size: -; cdr3_aa: CASSTGLAGQEQYF; cdr3_nt: TGTGCCAGCAGCACCGGACTAGCGGGTCAAGAGCAGTACTTC
j_call: TRBJ2-3; d_call: -; v_call: TRBV7-3; clone_size: -; cdr3_aa: CASSLRPAGDTQYF; cdr3_nt: TGTGCCAGCAGCTTAAGACCGGCGGGAGATACGCAGTATTTT
j_call: TRBJ2-3; d_call: TRBD2; v_call: TRBV11-3; clone_size: -; cdr3_aa: CASSLGRTSGGEDTQYF; cdr3_nt: TGTGCCAGCAGCTTAGGTCGGACTAGCGGGGGCGAAGATACGCAGTATTTT
j_call: TRBJ1-2; d_call: -; v_call: TRBV18; clone_size: -; cdr3_aa: CASSPQGKNGYTF; cdr3_nt: TGTGCCAGCTCACCACAGGGAAAGAACGGCTACACCTTC
j_call: TRBJ1-5; d_call: -; v_call: TRBV5-1; clone_size: few; cdr3_aa: CASSLEGGDQPQHF; cdr3_nt: TGCGCCAGCAGCTTGGAGGGGGGGGATCAGCCCCAGCATTTT
j_call: TRBJ1-6; d_call: -; v_call: TRBV4-1; clone_size: -; cdr3_aa: CASSQVSLTVFYSPLHF; cdr3_nt: TGCGCCAGCAGCCAAGTATCTTTGACCGTTTTTTATTCACCCCTCCACTTT
j_call: TRBJ1-1; d_call: -; v_call: TRBV10-3; clone_size: -; cdr3_aa: CATLLDMNTEAFF; cdr3_nt: TGTGCCACCCTACTAGACATGAACACTGAAGCTTTCTTT
j_call: TRBJ1-1; d_call: -; v_call: TRBV10-3; clone_size: -; cdr3_aa: CAISDGQQLNTEAFF; cdr3_nt: TGTGCCATCAGTGATGGACAGCAGCTGAACACTGAAGCTTTCTTT
j_call: TRBJ2-7; d_call: TRBD1; v_call: TRBV5-1; clone_size: once; cdr3_aa: CASSSPGTGISEQYF; cdr3_nt: TGCGCCAGCAGCTCACCCGGGACAGGGATCTCCGAGCAGTACTTC
j_call: TRBJ2-3; d_call: -; v_call: TRBV7-3; clone_size: once; cdr3_aa: CASSSRRGTDTQYF; cdr3_nt: TGTGCCAGCAGCTCCCGTAGGGGCACAGATACGCAGTATTTT
j_call: TRBJ2-7; d_call: -; v_call: TRBV11-3; clone_size: -; cdr3_aa: CASSLEGPGYEQYF; cdr3_nt: TGTGCCAGCAGCTTAGAGGGACCAGGGTACGAGCAGTACTTC
j_call: TRBJ2-7; d_call: TRBD2; v_call: TRBV5-1; clone_size: -; cdr3_aa: CASSLGLAGGFGEQYF; cdr3_nt: TGCGCCAGCAGCTTGGGCCTAGCGGGGGGGTTTGGCGAGCAGTACTTC
j_call: TRBJ1-2; d_call: -; v_call: TRBV6-6; clone_size: once; cdr3_aa: CASSYEVKRSTF; cdr3_nt: TGTGCCAGCAGTTACGAGGTGAAGAGAAGCACCTTC
j_call: TRBJ2-4; d_call: -; v_call: TRBV19; clone_size: -; cdr3_aa: CASSIPVAKNIQYF; cdr3_nt: TGTGCCAGTAGTATCCCAGTAGCCAAAAACATTCAGTACTTC
j_call: TRBJ2-5; d_call: TRBD1; v_call: TRBV5-1; clone_size: -; cdr3_aa: CASSLEGAETQYF; cdr3_nt: TGCGCCAGCAGCTTAGAGGGGGCGGAGACCCAGTACTTC
j_call: TRBJ1-5; d_call: -; v_call: TRBV6-5; clone_size: -; cdr3_aa: CASSRRGGWDQPQHF; cdr3_nt: TGTGCCAGCAGTCGAAGGGGAGGTTGGGATCAGCCCCAGCATTTT
j_call: TRBJ1-4; d_call: -; v_call: TRBV6-1; clone_size: once; cdr3_aa: CASRDQDRKLFF; cdr3_nt: TGTGCCAGCAGAGATCAGGATCGGAAACTGTTTTTT
j_call: TRBJ1-6; d_call: -; v_call: TRBV5-6; clone_size: few; cdr3_aa: CASSLLGVDSPLHF; cdr3_nt: TGTGCCAGCAGCTTGCTTGGGGTTGATTCACCCCTCCACTTT
j_call: TRBJ2-5; d_call: -; v_call: TRBV12-5; clone_size: -; cdr3_aa: CASGPGGETQYF; cdr3_nt: TGTGCTAGTGGCCCCGGTGGGGAGACCCAGTACTTC
j_call: TRBJ1-1; d_call: -; v_call: TRBV19; clone_size: once; cdr3_aa: CASSIPSNTEAFF; cdr3_nt: TGTGCCAGTAGTATCCCATCGAACACTGAAGCTTTCTTT
j_call: TRBJ2-2; d_call: -; v_call: TRBV27; clone_size: -; cdr3_aa: CASSLYNTGELFF; cdr3_nt: TGTGCCAGCAGTTTATATAACACCGGGGAGCTGTTTTTT
j_call: TRBJ2-2; d_call: TRBD2; v_call: TRBV7-3; clone_size: -; cdr3_aa: CASSPLAGGGTGELFF; cdr3_nt: TGTGCCAGCAGCCCCCTGGCGGGGGGGGGCACCGGGGAGCTGTTTTTT
j_call: TRBJ2-2; d_call: TRBD1; v_call: TRBV5-1; clone_size: -; cdr3_aa: CASSSGQGANTGELFF; cdr3_nt: TGCGCCAGCAGCTCCGGACAGGGGGCGAACACCGGGGAGCTGTTTTTT
j_call: TRBJ2-5; d_call: TRBD1; v_call: TRBV19; clone_size: -; cdr3_aa: CASSIAHPPPGQRYF; cdr3_nt: TGTGCCAGTAGTATAGCTCATCCCCCCCCGGGACAGCGCTACTTC